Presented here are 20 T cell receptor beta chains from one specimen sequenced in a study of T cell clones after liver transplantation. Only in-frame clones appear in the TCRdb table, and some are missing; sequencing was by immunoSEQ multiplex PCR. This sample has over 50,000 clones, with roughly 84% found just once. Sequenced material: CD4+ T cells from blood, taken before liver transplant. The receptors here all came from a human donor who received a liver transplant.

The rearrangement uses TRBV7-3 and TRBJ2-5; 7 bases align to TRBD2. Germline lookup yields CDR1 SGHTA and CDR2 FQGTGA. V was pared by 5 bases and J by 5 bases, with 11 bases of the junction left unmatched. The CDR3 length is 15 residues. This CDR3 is CASSARAGVRETQYF. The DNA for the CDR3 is TGTGCCAGCAGCGCCCGGGCGGGAGTTAGGGAGACCCAGTACTTC.

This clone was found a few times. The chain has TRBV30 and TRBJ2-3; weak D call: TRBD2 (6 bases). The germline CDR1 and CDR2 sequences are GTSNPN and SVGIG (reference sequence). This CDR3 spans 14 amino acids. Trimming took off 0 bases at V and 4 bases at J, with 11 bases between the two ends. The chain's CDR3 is CAWSVGLAADTQYF. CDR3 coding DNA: TGTGCCTGGAGTGTAGGGTTAGCGGCAGATACGCAGTATTTT.

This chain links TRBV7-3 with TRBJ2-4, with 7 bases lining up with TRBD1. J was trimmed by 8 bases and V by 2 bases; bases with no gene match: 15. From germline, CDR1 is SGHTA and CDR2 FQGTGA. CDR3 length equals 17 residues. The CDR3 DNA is TGTGCCAGCAGCTTAGACACAGGGGCACGGATTCGGGACATTCAGTACTTC. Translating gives CASSLDTGARIRDIQYF.

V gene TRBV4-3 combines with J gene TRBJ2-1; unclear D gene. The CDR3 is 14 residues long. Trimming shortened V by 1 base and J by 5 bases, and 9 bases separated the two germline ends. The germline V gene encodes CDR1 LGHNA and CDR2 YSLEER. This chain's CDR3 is CASSQVSQHNEQFF. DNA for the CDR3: TGCGCCAGCAGCCAAGTTTCCCAGCACAATGAGCAGTTCTTC.

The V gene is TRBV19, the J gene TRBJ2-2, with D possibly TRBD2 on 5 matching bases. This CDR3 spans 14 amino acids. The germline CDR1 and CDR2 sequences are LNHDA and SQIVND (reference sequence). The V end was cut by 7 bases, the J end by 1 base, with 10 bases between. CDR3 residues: CASKRDLNTGELFF. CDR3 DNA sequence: TGTGCCAGTAAACGGGATTTGAACACCGGGGAGCTGTTTTTT.

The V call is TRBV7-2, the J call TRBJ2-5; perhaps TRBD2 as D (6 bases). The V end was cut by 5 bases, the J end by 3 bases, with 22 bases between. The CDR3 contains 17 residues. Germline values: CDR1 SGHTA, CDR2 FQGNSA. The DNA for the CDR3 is TGTGCCAGCAGCCCCCTGGGGATTAGTGGGGGGAAAGAGACCCAGTACTTC. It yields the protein CASSPLGISGGKETQYF.

CDR3 residues: CASSLALGGTEAFF. The CDR3 DNA reads as TGCGCCAGCAGCTTGGCCTTGGGGGGAACTGAAGCTTTCTTT. The gene calls are TRBV5-1 and TRBJ1-1; possibly TRBD1 for D (5 bases). V was pared by 0 bases and J by 5 bases, with 11 bases between. The CDR3 sequence is 14 residues long. Germline assignment: CDR1 SGHRS and CDR2 YFSETQ.

CDR3 in DNA: TGTGCCAGCAGCGCCCGGACCTCCTCCTACGAGCAGTACTTC. Translating gives CASSARTSSYEQYF. The chain has TRBV9 and TRBJ2-7; D ambiguous. The CDR3 has 14 residues. Germline CDR1 is SGDLS and CDR2 is YYNGEE. With 3 bases removed from V and 0 bases from J, the gap between germline ends came to 10 bases.

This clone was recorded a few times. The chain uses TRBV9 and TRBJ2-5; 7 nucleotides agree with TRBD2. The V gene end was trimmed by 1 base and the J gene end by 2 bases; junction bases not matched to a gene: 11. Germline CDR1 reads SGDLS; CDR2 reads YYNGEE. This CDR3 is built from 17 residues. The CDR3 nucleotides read TGTGCCAGCAGCGTATCGAGCGGGACGGCCTTTCAAGAGACCCAGTACTTC. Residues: CASSVSSGTAFQETQYF.

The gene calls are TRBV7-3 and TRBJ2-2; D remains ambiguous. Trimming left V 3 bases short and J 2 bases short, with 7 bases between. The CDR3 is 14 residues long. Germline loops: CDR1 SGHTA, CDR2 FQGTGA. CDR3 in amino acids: CASSFNSNTGELFF. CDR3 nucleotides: TGTGCCAGCAGCTTCAACTCTAACACCGGGGAGCTGTTTTTT. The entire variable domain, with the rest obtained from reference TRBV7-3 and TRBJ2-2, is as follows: GAGVSQTPSNKVTEKGKYVELRCDPISGHTALYWYRQSLGQGPEFLIYFQGTGAADDSGLPNDRFFAVRPEGSVSTLKIQRTERGDSAVYLCASSFNSNTGELFFGEGSRLTVL.

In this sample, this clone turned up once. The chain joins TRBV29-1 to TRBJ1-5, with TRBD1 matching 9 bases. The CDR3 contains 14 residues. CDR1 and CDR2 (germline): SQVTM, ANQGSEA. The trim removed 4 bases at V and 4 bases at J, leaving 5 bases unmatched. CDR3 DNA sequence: TGCAGCGTTGTATCCGGGACAGGGAATCAGCCCCAGCATTTT. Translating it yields CSVVSGTGNQPQHF.

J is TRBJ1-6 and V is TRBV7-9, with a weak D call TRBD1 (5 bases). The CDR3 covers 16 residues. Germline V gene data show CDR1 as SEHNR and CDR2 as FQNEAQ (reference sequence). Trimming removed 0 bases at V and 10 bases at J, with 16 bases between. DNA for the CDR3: TGTGCCAGCAGCTTAGCTGGCTTACAGGTGGGCTCACCCCTCCACTTT. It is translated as CASSLAGLQVGSPLHF.

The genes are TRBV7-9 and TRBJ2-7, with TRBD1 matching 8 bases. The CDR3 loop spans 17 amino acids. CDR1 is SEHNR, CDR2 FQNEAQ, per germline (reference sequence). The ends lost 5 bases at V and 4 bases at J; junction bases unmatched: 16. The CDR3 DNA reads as TGTGCCAGCAGCCCTGGACGTACTGGACAGGGAAAGTACGAGCAGTACTTC. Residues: CASSPGRTGQGKYEQYF. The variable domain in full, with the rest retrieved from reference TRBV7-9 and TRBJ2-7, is DTGVSQNPRHKITKRGQNVTFRCDPISEHNRLYWYRQTLGQGPEFLTYFQNEAQLEKSRLLSDRFSAERPKGSFSTLEIQRTEQGDSAMYLCASSPGRTGQGKYEQYFGPGTRLTVT.

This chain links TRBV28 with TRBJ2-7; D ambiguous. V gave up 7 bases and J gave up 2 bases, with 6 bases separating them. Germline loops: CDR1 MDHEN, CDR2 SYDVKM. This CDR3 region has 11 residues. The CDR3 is CASKDAYEQYF. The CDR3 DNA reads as TGTGCCAGCAAAGACGCCTACGAGCAGTACTTC.

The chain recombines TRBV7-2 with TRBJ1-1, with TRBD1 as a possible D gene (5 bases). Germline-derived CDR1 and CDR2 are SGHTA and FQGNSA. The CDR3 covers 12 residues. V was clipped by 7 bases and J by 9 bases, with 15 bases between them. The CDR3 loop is CASNRPGTQAFF. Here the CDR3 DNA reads TGTGCCAGCAACCGACCGGGGACTCAAGCTTTCTTT.

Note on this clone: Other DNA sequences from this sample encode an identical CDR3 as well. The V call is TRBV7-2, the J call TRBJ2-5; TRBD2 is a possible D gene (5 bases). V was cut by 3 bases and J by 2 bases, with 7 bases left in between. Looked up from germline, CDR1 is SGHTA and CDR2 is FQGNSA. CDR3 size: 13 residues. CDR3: CASSFQRQETQYF. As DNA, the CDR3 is TGTGCCAGCAGCTTTCAGCGGCAAGAGACCCAGTACTTC.

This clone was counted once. In DNA form, the CDR3 reads TGCAGCGTCGCTATCGGGGCAGGGGGTAGGGGCTACACCTTC. Its protein product is CSVAIGAGGRGYTF. This sequence joins TRBV29-1 and TRBJ1-2; the match to TRBD1 covers 7 bases. This CDR3 contains 14 residues. Trimming cost V 6 bases and J 8 bases; bases outside gene matches: 15. CDR1 and CDR2 (germline): SQVTM, ANQGSEA.

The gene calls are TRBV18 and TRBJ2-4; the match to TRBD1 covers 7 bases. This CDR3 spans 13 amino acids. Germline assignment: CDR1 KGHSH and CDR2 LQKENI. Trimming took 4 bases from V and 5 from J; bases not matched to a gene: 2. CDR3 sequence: CASSRQGENIQYF. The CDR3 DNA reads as TGTGCCAGCTCACGGCAGGGGGAAAACATTCAGTACTTC.

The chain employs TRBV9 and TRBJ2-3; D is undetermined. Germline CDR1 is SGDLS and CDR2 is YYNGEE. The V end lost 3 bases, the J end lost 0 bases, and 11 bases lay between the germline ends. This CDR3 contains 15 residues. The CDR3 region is CASSATTISTDTQYF. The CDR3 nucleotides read TGTGCCAGCAGCGCGACCACGATAAGCACAGATACGCAGTATTTT.

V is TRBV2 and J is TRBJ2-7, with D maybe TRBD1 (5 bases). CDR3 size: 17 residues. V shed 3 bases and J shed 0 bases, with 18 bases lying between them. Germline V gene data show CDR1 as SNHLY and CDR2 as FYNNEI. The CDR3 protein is CASSDVLRRANSYEQYF. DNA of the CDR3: TGTGCCAGCAGTGACGTACTACGCAGGGCCAACTCCTACGAGCAGTACTTC.